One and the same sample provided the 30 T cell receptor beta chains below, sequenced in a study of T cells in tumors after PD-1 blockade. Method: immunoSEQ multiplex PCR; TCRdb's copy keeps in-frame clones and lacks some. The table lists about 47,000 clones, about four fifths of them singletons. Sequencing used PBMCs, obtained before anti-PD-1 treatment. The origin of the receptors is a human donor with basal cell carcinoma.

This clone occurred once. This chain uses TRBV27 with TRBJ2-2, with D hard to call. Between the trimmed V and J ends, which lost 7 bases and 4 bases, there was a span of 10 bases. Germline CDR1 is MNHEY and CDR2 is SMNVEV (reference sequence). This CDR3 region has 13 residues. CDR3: CASNSFRTGELFF. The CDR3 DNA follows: TGTGCCAGCAATTCCTTCCGCACCGGGGAGCTGTTTTTT.

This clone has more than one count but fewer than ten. CDR3 amino acids: CASSSPSGGARYEQYF. CDR3 DNA: TGTGCCAGCAGTTCCCCTAGCGGGGGGGCTCGCTACGAGCAGTACTTC. This chain uses TRBV28 with TRBJ2-7; 12 positions agree with TRBD2. V was clipped by 4 bases and J by 3 bases; unmatched bases: 7. This CDR3 region has 16 residues. CDR1 and CDR2 (germline): MDHEN, SYDVKM.

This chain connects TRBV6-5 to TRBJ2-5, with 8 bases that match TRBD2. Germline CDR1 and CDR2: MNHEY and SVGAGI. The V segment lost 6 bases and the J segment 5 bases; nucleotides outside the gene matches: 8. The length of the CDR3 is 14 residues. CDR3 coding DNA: TGTGCCAGCAGACTCAGAAGCGGGGGTGAGACCCAGTACTTC. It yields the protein CASRLRSGGETQYF.

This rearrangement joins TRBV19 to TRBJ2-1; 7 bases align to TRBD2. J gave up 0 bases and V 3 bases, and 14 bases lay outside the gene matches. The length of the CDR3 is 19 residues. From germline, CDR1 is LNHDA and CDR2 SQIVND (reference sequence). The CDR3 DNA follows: TGTGCCAGTAGTATCAGCGGGGTCACTTACCGGAGCTCCTACAATGAGCAGTTCTTC. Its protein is CASSISGVTYRSSYNEQFF.

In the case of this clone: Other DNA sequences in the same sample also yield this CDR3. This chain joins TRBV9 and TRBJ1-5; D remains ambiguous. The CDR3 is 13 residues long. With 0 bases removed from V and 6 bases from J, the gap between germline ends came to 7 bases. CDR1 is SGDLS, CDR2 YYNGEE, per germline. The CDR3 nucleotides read TGTGCCAGCAGCGTAGGTGGGTCTCAGCCCCAGCATTTT. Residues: CASSVGGSQPQHF.

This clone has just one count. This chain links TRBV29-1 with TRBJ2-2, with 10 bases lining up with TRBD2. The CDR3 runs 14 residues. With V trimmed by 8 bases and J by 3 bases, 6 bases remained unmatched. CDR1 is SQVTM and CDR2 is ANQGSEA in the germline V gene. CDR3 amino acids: CSTSGGADTGELFF. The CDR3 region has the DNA TGCAGCACCAGCGGGGGGGCGGACACCGGGGAGCTGTTTTTT.

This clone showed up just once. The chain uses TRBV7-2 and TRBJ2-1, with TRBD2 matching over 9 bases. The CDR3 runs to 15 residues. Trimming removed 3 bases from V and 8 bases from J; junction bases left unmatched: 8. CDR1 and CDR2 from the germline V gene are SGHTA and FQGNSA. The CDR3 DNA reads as TGTGCCAGCAGCTTTAGGGCGGGGGGGAGAGATGAGCAGTTCTTC. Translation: CASSFRAGGRDEQFF.

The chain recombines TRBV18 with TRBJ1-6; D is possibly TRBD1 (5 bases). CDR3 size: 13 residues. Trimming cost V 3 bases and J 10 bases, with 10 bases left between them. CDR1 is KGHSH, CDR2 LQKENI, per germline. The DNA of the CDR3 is TGTGCCAGCTCACCCGGGGACGGATCACCCCTCCACTTT. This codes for CASSPGDGSPLHF.

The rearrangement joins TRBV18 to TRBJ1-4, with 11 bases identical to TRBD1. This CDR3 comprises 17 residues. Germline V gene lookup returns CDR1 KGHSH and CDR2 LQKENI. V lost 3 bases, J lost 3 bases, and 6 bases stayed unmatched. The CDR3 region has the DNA TGTGCCAGCTCACCTATTGGACAGGGGGCTGCTAATGAAAAACTGTTTTTT. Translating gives CASSPIGQGAANEKLFF. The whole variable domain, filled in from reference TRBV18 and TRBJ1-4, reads NAGVMQNPRHLVRRRGQEARLRCSPMKGHSHVYWYRQLPEEGLKFMVYLQKENIIDESGMPKERFSAEFPKEGPSILRIQQVVRGDSAAYFCASSPIGQGAANEKLFFGSGTQLSVL.

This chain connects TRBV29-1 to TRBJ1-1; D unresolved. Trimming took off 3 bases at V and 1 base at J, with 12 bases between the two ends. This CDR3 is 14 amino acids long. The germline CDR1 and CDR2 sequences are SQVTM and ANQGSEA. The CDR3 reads CSVDDSSGNTEAFF. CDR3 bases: TGCAGCGTTGACGATAGCAGTGGGAACACTGAAGCTTTCTTT.

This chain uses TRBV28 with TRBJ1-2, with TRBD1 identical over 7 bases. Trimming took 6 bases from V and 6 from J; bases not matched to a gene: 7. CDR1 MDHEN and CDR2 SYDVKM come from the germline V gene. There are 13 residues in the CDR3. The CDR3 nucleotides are TGTGCCAGCAGGGGTGACAGGGTTGATGGCTACACCTTC. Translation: CASRGDRVDGYTF.

In DNA, the CDR3 is TGCGCCACCCTTCTAGCGGGAGTCAACAATGAGCAGTTCTTC. The encoded protein is CATLLAGVNNEQFF. This chain uses TRBV10-2 with TRBJ2-1, with TRBD2 matching over 10 bases. CDR3 size: 14 residues. V was pared by 10 bases and J by 5 bases, with 8 bases of the junction left unmatched. The germline gives CDR1 WSHSY, CDR2 SAAADI.

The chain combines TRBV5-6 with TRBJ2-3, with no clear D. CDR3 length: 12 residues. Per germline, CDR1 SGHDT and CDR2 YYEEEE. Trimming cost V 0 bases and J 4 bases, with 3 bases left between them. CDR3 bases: TGTGCCAGCAGCTTGGAGGCAGATACGCAGTATTTT. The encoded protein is CASSLEADTQYF.

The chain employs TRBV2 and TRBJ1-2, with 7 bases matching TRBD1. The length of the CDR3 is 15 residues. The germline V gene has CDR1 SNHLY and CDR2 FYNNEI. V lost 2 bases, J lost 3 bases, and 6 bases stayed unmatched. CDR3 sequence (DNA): TGTGCCAGCAGTGAACGGGAGGGGGCCCACTATGGCTACACCTTC. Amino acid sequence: CASSEREGAHYGYTF.

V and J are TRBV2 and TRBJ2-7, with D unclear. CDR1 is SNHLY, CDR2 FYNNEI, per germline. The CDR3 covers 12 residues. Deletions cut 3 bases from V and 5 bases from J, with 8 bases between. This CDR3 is CASSDGPHEQYF. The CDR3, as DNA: TGTGCCAGCAGTGATGGGCCCCACGAGCAGTACTTC.

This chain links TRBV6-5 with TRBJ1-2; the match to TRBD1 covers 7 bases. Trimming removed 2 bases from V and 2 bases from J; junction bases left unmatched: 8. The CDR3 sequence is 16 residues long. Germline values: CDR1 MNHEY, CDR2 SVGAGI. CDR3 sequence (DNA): TGTGCCAGCAGTTACACTTACAGGGGCTTAAACTATGGCTACACCTTC. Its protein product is CASSYTYRGLNYGYTF.

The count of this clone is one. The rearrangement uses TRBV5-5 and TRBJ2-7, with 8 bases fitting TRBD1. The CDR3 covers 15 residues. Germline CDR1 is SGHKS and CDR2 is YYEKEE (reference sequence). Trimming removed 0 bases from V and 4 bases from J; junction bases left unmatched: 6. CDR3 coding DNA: TGTGCCAGCAGCTTGGATCAGGGGGCGTGGTACGAGCAGTACTTC. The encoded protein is CASSLDQGAWYEQYF.

CDR3 residues: CASSLVGTGLSMNTEAFF. CDR3 in DNA: TGCGCCAGCAGCTTGGTGGGGACAGGGCTGAGCATGAACACTGAAGCTTTCTTT. This sequence joins TRBV5-1 and TRBJ1-1; TRBD1 matches 9 bases. The CDR3 length is 18 residues. J gave up 0 bases and V 0 bases, and 9 bases lay outside the gene matches. Germline CDR1 is SGHRS and CDR2 is YFSETQ.

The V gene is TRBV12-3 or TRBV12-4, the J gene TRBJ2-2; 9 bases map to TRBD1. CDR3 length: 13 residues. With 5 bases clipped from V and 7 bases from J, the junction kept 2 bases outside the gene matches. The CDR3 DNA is TGTGCCAGCAGTAGACAGGGGGGCGGGGAGCTGTTTTTT. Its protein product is CASSRQGGGELFF.

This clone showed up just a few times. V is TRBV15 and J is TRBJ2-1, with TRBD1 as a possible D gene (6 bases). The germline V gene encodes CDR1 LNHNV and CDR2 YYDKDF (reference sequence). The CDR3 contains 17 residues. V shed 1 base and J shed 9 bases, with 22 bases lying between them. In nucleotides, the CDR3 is TGTGCCACCAGCAGAGTAGGAAGGGGGTCGACATATTTTGAGCAGTTCTTC. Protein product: CATSRVGRGSTYFEQFF.

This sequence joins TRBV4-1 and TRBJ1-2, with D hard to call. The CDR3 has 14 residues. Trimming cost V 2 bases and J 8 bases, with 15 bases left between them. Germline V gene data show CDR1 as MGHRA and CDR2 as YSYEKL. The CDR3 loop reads CASSQPSGFRGYTF. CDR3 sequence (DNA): TGCGCCAGCAGCCAACCTTCCGGGTTCCGGGGCTACACCTTC.

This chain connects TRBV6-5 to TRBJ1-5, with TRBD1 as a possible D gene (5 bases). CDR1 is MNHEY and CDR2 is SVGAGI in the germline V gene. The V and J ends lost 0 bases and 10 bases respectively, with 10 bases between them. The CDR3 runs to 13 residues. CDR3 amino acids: CASSYSSGDPQHF. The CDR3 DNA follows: TGTGCCAGCAGTTACTCATCCGGGGACCCCCAGCATTTT.

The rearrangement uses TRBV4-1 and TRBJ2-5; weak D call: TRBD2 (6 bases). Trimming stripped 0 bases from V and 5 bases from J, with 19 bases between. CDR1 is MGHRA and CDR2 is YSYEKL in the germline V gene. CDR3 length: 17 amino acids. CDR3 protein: CASSQDSALRSGETQYF. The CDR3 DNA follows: TGCGCCAGCAGCCAAGATAGTGCTCTCAGGAGCGGGGAGACCCAGTACTTC.

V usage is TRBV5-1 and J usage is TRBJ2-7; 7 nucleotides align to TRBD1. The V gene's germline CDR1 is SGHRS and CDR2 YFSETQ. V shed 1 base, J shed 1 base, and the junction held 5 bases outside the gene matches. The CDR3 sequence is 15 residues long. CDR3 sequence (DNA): TGCGCCAGCAGCTTGACTGGGACAGCTTCCTACGAGCAGTACTTC. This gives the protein CASSLTGTASYEQYF.

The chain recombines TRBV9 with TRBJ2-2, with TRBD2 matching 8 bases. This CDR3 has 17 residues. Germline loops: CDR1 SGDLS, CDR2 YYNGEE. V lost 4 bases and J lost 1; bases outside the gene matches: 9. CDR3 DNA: TGTGCCAGCAGCCCCAGGACTAGCTGGGGGAACACCGGGGAGCTGTTTTTT. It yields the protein CASSPRTSWGNTGELFF.

CDR3 DNA sequence: TGTGCCAGCAGCCCGGACAGGGTTGAAAAACTGTTTTTT. This sequence encodes CASSPDRVEKLFF. The chain couples TRBV5-4 to TRBJ1-4; TRBD1 matches at 8 bases. The length of the CDR3 is 13 residues. Germline values: CDR1 SGHNT, CDR2 YYREEE (reference sequence). Trimming took 4 bases from V and 7 from J; bases not matched to a gene: 3.

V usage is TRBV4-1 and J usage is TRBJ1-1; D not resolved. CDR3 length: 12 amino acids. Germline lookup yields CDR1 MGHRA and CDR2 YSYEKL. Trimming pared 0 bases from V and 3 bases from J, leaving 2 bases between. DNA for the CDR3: TGCGCCAGCAGCCAAGAGGACACTGAAGCTTTCTTT. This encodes CASSQEDTEAFF.

The CDR3 here is CASSVSFIGTGGIYEQYF. Here the CDR3 DNA reads TGTGCCAGCAGTGTTAGTTTTATCGGGACAGGGGGAATCTACGAGCAGTACTTC. V is TRBV6-1 and J is TRBJ2-7; 11 nucleotides match TRBD1. Unmatched junction bases numbered 14, after V lost 4 bases and J lost 3 bases. CDR1 is MNHNS, CDR2 SASEGT, per germline. CDR3 size: 18 residues.

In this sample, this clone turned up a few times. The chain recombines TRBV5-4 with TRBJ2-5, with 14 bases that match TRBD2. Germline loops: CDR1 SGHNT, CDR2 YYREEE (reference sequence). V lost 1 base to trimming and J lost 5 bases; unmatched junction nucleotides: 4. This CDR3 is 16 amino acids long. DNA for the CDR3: TGTGCCAGCAGCTTGAAGGGGACTAGCGGGAGTGAGACCCAGTACTTC. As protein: CASSLKGTSGSETQYF.

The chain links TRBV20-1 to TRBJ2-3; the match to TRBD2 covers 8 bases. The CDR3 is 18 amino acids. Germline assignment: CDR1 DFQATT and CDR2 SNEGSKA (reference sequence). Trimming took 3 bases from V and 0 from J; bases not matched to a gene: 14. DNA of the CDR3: TGCAGTGCTAGTGTGGGAAGGCGGGAGGTGACTAGCACAGATACGCAGTATTTT. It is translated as CSASVGRREVTSTDTQYF.